What follows describes a single T cell receptor (beta chain). Its antigen is not identified. Germline V CDR1 and CDR2: GTSNPN, SVGIG (reference sequence). The CDR3 contains 14 residues. The V and J ends lost 4 bases and 7 bases, in that order; junction bases with no gene match: 3. The assay was immunoSEQ multiplex PCR, and TCRdb's table has in-frame clones only and misses some. The sample lists 94,000 or so clones, over 75% seen once, with roughly 7% in the top ten. Time point: baseline pretreatment blood. Treatment of the sample: 15 Gy SBRT to primary tumor, nephrectomy 4 weeks later. After SBRT, blood was collected at 2 and 4 weeks, plus baseline. The patient's renal cell carcinoma had clear cell pathology. The data stem from a study of radiation and T cells in renal cell carcinoma. Study outcomes and limitations: Without pretreatment biopsies, baseline tumor clonotype presence was undetermined. In blood, top tumor clones expanded by 2 weeks, shrinking by 4.

The chain uses TRBV30 and TRBJ1-6; 11 bases fit TRBD1. The source was blood, collected from a patient whose treatment included radiotherapy and nephrectomy. This TCR came from a man aged 55 to 70 with renal cell carcinoma. In DNA form, the CDR3 reads TGTGCCTGGAACCGGGACAGGGGGAATTCACCCCTCCACTTT. This translates into CAWNRDRGNSPLHF.